The clone carrying this T cell receptor (beta chain) was detected ten times or more. This record comes from a study of T-cell reconstitution after alpha-beta-depleted transplantation in children. Preparation of the TCRbeta library involved a method that used unique molecular identifiers. MiXCR, run by TCRdb on the PCR reads, gives a single entry per CDR3 protein. The sample carries roughly 500,000 distinct CDR3 sequences, 30% to 35% recorded once. The CDR3 runs to 14 residues. The germline V gene encodes CDR1 DFQATT and CDR2 SNEGSKA (reference sequence). The ends were cut back, 5 bases at V and 3 bases at J, with 14 bases in the middle.

The rearrangement joins TRBV20-1 to TRBJ1-5; no clear D. The material sequenced was PBMCs from the stem cell graft donor, taken from the stem cell graft. The TCR was taken from a human donor who donated a stem cell graft to a child with aplastic anemia. CDR3 loop: CSASSTAFNQPQHF. As DNA, the CDR3 is TGCAGTGCTTCCTCGACTGCTTTCAATCAGCCCCAGCATTTT.